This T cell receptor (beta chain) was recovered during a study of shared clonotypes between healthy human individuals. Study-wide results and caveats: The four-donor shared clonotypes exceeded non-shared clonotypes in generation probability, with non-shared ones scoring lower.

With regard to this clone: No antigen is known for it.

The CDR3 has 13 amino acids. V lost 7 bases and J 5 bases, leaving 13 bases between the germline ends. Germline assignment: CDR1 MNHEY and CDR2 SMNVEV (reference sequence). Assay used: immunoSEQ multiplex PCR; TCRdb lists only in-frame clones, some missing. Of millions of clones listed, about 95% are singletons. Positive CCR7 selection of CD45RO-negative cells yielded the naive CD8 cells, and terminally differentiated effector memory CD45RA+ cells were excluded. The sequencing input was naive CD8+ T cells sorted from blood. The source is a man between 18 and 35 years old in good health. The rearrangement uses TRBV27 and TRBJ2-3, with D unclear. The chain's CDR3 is CASTFGPRDTQYF. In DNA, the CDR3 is TGTGCCAGCACCTTTGGACCAAGAGATACGCAGTATTTT.